These T cell receptor beta chains were read from a single sample in a study of blood T cell repertoires in COVID-19. Using immunoSEQ multiplex PCR, the repertoire was profiled, and TCRdb retains in-frame clones only, with some absent. The sample comprises approximately 190,000 clones, more than 85% of which are singletons, and about 22% rests with the top ten. Sequencing was done on a sample of PBMCs or T cells enriched from blood (not recorded which). The receptor source for this set is a woman between 40 and 55 years old in a cohort exposed to, infected with or recovered from COVID-19 (not recorded which). Each CDR3 is given with its conserved first and last residue. A D gene is named only where the DNA matches it firmly. Rows may omit the clone size; those that give it use once, few, many or a size class.

clone_size d_call j_call v_call cdr3_aa cdr3_nt
- - TRBJ1-1 TRBV10-3 CAAQGGADKILTEAFF TGTGCCGCCCAAGGTGGGGCAGACAAAATACTCACTGAAGCTTTCTTT
- - TRBJ1-4 TRBV5-1 CASSLGTERNEKLFF TGCGCCAGCAGCTTGGGTACGGAGCGGAATGAAAAACTGTTTTTT
- TRBD1 TRBJ2-5 TRBV4-1 CASSQGADREETQYF TGCGCCAGCAGCCAAGGGGCGGACAGGGAAGAGACCCAGTACTTC
- TRBD1 TRBJ1-2 TRBV15 CATSRDTGARGYTF TGTGCCACCAGCAGAGACACAGGGGCTCGGGGCTACACCTTC
- - TRBJ2-5 TRBV13 CASSKRTTRGETQYF TGTGCCAGCAGCAAAAGGACTACCAGAGGGGAGACCCAGTACTTC
- TRBD2 TRBJ2-5 TRBV7-9 CASSLPLAGSDQETQYF TGTGCCAGCAGCTTACCCTTAGCGGGGAGCGACCAAGAGACCCAGTACTTC
once TRBD2 TRBJ2-5 TRBV19 CASSPPSGLAGQETQYF TGTGCCAGTAGTCCCCCCTCGGGACTAGCGGGACAGGAGACCCAGTACTTC
- TRBD2 TRBJ2-1 TRBV29-1 CSPTVAGGKYNEQFF TGCAGCCCTACAGTGGCGGGAGGGAAGTACAATGAGCAGTTCTTC
- - TRBJ1-4 TRBV9 CASKAGYRSGEKLFF TGTGCCAGCAAGGCCGGATACCGTAGCGGGGAAAAACTGTTTTTT
- TRBD1 TRBJ2-3 TRBV6-4 CASSSSGTATDTQYF TGTGCCAGCAGTTCATCCGGGACAGCTACAGATACGCAGTATTTT
- TRBD1 TRBJ2-3 TRBV18 CASSPPGQDITDTQYF TGTGCCAGCTCACCACCGGGACAGGATATCACAGATACGCAGTATTTT
once - TRBJ2-7 TRBV5-8 CASSNYYEQYF TGTGCCAGCAGCAATTACTACGAGCAGTACTTC
- - TRBJ1-1 TRBV27 CASSLTGMNTEAFF TGTGCCAGCAGTCTGACAGGCATGAACACTGAAGCTTTCTTT
- TRBD1 TRBJ1-3 TRBV5-4 CASSYTGGGSGNTIYF TGTGCCAGCAGCTACACAGGGGGGGGGTCTGGAAACACCATATATTTT
- TRBD1 TRBJ2-1 TRBV5-1 CASSQQGTHNEQFF TGCGCCAGCAGCCAACAGGGGACCCACAATGAGCAGTTCTTC
once - TRBJ1-5 TRBV19 CASSGGDQPQHF TGTGCCAGTAGTGGGGGGGATCAGCCCCAGCATTTT
once TRBD2 TRBJ2-5 TRBV4-1 CASSHLAGSQETQYF TGCGCCAGCAGCCACTTAGCGGGGTCGCAAGAGACCCAGTACTTC
- TRBD1 TRBJ1-6 TRBV6-6 CASSYSGTGRSPLHF TGTGCCAGCAGTTACTCCGGGACAGGGAGGTCACCCCTCCACTTT
- - TRBJ1-1 TRBV5-6 CASSGGHSFEAFF TGTGCCAGCAGCGGGGGACATAGTTTTGAAGCTTTCTTT
- - TRBJ2-1 TRBV7-6 CASSLAPGNEQFF TGTGCCAGCAGCTTAGCGCCGGGAAATGAGCAGTTCTTC
- - TRBJ1-1 TRBV4-1 CASSHRPGGAVNTEAFF TGCGCCAGCAGCCACCGACCGGGGGGAGCAGTGAACACTGAAGCTTTCTTT
few - TRBJ1-1 TRBV30 CAWSADRSNTEAFF TGTGCCTGGAGTGCGGACAGATCGAACACTGAAGCTTTCTTT
many - TRBJ1-1 TRBV9 CASSVAGNSNTEAFF TGTGCCAGCAGCGTAGCAGGGAATTCGAACACTGAAGCTTTCTTT
- - TRBJ1-2 TRBV28 CASSPPGVRGGYTF TGTGCCAGCAGTCCTCCGGGGGTGAGAGGTGGCTACACCTTC
- - TRBJ1-2 TRBV6-5 CASSYSRPGGYTF TGTGCCAGCAGTTACTCCCGACCGGGTGGCTACACCTTC
- TRBD1 TRBJ2-7 TRBV5-4 CASSPDRDSPYEQYF TGTGCCAGCAGCCCTGACAGGGATTCGCCGTACGAGCAGTACTTC
- - TRBJ1-2 TRBV27 CASRDWGGYTF TGTGCCAGCAGGGACTGGGGAGGCTACACCTTC
- TRBD2 TRBJ2-5 TRBV2 CASRPKSSGGAPETQYF TGTGCCAGCAGGCCTAAGTCTAGCGGGGGGGCCCCAGAGACCCAGTACTTC
- - TRBJ2-1 TRBV30 CAWSVAKADVFMNEQFF TGTGCCTGGAGTGTAGCTAAGGCGGATGTCTTTATGAATGAGCAGTTCTTC
- TRBD1 TRBJ2-2 TRBV4-1 CASSQRDRRETGELFF TGCGCCAGCAGCCAGCGGGACAGGAGAGAGACCGGGGAGCTGTTTTTT
few - TRBJ2-7 TRBV11-2 CASSSREQYF TGTGCCAGCAGCTCCCGCGAGCAGTACTTC
- TRBD2 TRBJ2-7 TRBV10-2 CASSSGSLGEQYF TGCGCCAGCAGTAGCGGGAGTCTGGGCGAGCAGTACTTC
- TRBD1 TRBJ1-4 TRBV24-1 CATSGDRGQNEKLFF TGTGCCACCAGTGGGGACAGGGGGCAAAATGAAAAACTGTTTTTT
- - TRBJ1-1 TRBV5-1 CASSLEEGRTEAFF TGCGCCAGCAGCTTGGAGGAGGGGAGGACTGAAGCTTTCTTT
once - TRBJ2-5 TRBV7-9 CASSRGAGETQYF TGTGCCAGCAGCCGCGGGGCAGGGGAGACCCAGTACTTC
- - TRBJ1-1 TRBV7-9 CAWDKMNTEAFF TGTGCCTGGGACAAAATGAACACTGAAGCTTTCTTT
- - TRBJ1-5 TRBV27 CASSFLNQPQHF TGTGCCAGCAGTTTCCTCAATCAGCCCCAGCATTTT
once - TRBJ1-2 TRBV9 CASSVAPGEPYGYTF TGTGCCAGCAGCGTAGCTCCAGGGGAACCCTATGGCTACACCTTC
once - TRBJ1-6 TRBV11-3 CASSLYTGGADSPLHF TGTGCCAGCAGCCTCTATACCGGGGGGGCGGATTCACCCCTCCACTTT
- TRBD1 TRBJ2-7 TRBV19 CASSMEGVSGTGNEQYF TGTGCCAGTAGTATGGAGGGTGTGTCGGGGACAGGGAACGAGCAGTACTTC
once - TRBJ1-1 TRBV6-2/TRBV6-3 CASSPRRENTEAFF TGTGCCAGCAGCCCCCGCAGGGAAAACACTGAAGCTTTCTTT
- TRBD2 TRBJ2-3 TRBV12-3/TRBV12-4 CASSRLAGDTQYF TGTGCCAGCAGCAGACTAGCTGGAGATACGCAGTATTTT
once TRBD2 TRBJ2-1 TRBV19 CASSSGTSGSSYNEQFF TGTGCCAGTAGTTCCGGGACTAGCGGTAGCTCCTACAATGAGCAGTTCTTC
- - TRBJ1-2 TRBV6-5 CASSHTGSYGYTF TGTGCCAGCAGCCATACGGGGTCATATGGCTACACCTTC